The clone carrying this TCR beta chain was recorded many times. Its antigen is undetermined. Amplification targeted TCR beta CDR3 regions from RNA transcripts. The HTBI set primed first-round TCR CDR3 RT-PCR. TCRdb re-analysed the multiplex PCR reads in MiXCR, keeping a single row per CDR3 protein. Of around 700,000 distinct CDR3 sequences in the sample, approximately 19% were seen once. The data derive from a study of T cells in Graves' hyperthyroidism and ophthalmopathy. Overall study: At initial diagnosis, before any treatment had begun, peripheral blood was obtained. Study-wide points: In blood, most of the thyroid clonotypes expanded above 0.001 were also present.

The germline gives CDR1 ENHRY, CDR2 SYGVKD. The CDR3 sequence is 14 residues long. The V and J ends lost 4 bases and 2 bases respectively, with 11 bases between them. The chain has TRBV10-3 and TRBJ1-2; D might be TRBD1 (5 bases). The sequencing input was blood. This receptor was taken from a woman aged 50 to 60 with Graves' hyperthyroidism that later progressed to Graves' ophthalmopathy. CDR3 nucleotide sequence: TGTGCCATCAGTGTAAGCAGGGAGAACTATGGCTACACCTTC. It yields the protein CAISVSRENYGYTF.